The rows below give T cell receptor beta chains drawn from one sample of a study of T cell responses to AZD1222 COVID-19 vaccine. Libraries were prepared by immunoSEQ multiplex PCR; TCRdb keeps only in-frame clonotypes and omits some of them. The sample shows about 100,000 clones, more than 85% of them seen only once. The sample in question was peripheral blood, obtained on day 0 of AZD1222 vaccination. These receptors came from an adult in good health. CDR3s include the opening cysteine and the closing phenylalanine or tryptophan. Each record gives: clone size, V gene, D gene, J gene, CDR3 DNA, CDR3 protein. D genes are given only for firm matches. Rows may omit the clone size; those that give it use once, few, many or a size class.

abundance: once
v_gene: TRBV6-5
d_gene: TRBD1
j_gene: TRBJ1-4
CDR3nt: TGTGCCAGCGGACAGGGTGAAAAACTGTTTTTT
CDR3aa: CASGQGEKLFF

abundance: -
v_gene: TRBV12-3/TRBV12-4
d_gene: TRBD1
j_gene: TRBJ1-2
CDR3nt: TGTGCCAGCAGTGAACAGGGGGTGGGAGGCTACACCTTC
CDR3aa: CASSEQGVGGYTF

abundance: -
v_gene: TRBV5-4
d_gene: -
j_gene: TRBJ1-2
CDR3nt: TGTGCCAGCAGCATCCGGGACACCATTAACTATGGCTACACCTTC
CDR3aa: CASSIRDTINYGYTF

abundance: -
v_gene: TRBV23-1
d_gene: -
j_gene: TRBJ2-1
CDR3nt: TGCGCCAGCAGTCCCCTGACTAGTACCCTCAATGAGCAGTTCTTC
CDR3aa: CASSPLTSTLNEQFF

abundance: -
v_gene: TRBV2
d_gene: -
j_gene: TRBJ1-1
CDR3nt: TGTGCCAGCAGTAAACAGGGTAACACTGAAGCTTTCTTT
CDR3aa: CASSKQGNTEAFF

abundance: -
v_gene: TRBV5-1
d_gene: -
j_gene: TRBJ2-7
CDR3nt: TGCGCCAGCAGCTTTAGTACCGAGCAGTACTTC
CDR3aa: CASSFSTEQYF

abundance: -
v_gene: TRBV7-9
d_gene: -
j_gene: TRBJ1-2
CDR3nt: TGTGCCAGCAGCTTTGGGGGCCGTGGCTACACCTTC
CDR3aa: CASSFGGRGYTF

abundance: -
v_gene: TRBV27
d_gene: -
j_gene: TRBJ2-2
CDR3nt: TGTGCCAGCAGTCAATTCCAGGGGTTGGCCGGGGAGCTGTTTTTT
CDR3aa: CASSQFQGLAGELFF

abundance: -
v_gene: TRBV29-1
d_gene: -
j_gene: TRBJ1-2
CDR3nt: TGCAGCGTTGGAAACAGGGATTCCTATGGCTACACCTTC
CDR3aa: CSVGNRDSYGYTF

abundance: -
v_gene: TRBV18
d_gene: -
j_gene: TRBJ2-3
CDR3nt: TGTGCCAGCTCACCAGGGCAGGGGAGGAGAGATACGCAGTATTTT
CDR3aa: CASSPGQGRRDTQYF

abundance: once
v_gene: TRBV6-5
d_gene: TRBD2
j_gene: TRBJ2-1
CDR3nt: TGTGCCAGCCGGGGGGTAGCGGGCTCCTACAATGAGCAGTTCTTC
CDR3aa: CASRGVAGSYNEQFF

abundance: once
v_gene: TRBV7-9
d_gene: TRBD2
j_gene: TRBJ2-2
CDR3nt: TGTGCCAGCAGTACCACTTCCGGGACTAGCGGGAGACCCGGGGAGCTGTTTTTT
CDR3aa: CASSTTSGTSGRPGELFF

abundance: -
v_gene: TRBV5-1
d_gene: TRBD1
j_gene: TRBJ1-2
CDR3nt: TGCGCCAGCAGCTTTCAGGGGGATCTTAACTATGGCTACACCTTC
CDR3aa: CASSFQGDLNYGYTF

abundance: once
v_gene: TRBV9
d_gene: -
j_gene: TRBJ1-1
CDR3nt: TGTGCCAGCAGCGTAGCGGTGAACACTGAAGCTTTCTTT
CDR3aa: CASSVAVNTEAFF

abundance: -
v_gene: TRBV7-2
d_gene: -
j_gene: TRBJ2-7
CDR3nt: TGTGCCAGCAGCTGGAAACTAGAAGGCGAGCAGTACTTC
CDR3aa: CASSWKLEGEQYF

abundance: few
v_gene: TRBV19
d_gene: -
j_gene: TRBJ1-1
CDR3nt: TGTGCCAGTAGCCCGGGGGGTACGAACACTGAAGCTTTCTTT
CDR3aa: CASSPGGTNTEAFF

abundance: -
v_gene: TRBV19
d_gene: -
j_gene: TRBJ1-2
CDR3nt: TGTGCCAGTAGTATAAACGGGGGCCACATTAACTATGGCTACACCTTC
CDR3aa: CASSINGGHINYGYTF

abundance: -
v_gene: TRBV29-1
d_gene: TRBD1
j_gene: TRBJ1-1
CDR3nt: TGCAGCGTTGGGAAGGACAGGGCGGCCACTGAAGCTTTCTTT
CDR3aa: CSVGKDRAATEAFF

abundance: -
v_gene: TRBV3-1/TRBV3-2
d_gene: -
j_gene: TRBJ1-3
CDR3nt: TGTGCCAGCAGCCTGTGGCAGGCCCGCTCTGGAAACACCATATATTTT
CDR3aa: CASSLWQARSGNTIYF

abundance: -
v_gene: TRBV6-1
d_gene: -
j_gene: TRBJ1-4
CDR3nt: TGTGCCAGCAGTGAGCCGGGAGAAAATGAAAAACTGTTTTTT
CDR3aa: CASSEPGENEKLFF

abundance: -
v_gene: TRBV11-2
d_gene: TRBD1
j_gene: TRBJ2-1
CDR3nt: TGTGCCAGCAGCTTAGAAGGGACAGGGGGTTACAATGAGCAGTTCTTC
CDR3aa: CASSLEGTGGYNEQFF

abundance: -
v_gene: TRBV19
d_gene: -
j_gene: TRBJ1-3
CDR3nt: TGTGCCAGTAGTATAAACGGAGCAGACACCATATATTTT
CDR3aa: CASSINGADTIYF

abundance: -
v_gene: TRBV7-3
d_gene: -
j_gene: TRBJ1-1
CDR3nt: TGTGCCAGCAGCCAGGATTCGGAGGGAGAAGCTTTCTTT
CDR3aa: CASSQDSEGEAFF

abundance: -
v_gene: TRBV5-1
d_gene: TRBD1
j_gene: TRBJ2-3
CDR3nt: TGCGCCAGCAGCTTTTCTACCACAGGGGTCCTCAACCGCACAGATACGCAGTATTTT
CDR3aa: CASSFSTTGVLNRTDTQYF

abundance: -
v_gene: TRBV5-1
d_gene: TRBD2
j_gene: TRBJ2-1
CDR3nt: TGCGCCAGCAGCTTGGAGTCCGGGAGGAATGAGCAGTTCTTC
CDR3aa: CASSLESGRNEQFF

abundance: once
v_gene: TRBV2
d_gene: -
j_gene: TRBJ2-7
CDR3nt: TGTGCCAGCCGACGGGACTCAACACCTAGCGCTTCCTACGAGCAGTACTTC
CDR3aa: CASRRDSTPSASYEQYF

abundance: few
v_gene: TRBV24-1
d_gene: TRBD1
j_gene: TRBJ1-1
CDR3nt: TGTGCCACCAGTGATTGGGACAGTCTCATGAACACTGAAGCTTTCTTT
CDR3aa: CATSDWDSLMNTEAFF

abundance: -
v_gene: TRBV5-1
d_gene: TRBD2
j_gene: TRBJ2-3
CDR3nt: TGCGCCAGCAGCTTGGTCCTAGCGGGAGTTACGGATACGCAGTATTTT
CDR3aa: CASSLVLAGVTDTQYF

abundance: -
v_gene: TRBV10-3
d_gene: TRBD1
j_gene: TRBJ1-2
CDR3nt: TGTGCCATCAGTGAACAGGGGTACTATGGCTACACCTTC
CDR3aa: CAISEQGYYGYTF

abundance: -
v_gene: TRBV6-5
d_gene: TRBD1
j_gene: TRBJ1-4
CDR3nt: TGTGCCAGCAGGGACAGGGGGCATGTGGACGAAAAACTGTTTTTT
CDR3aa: CASRDRGHVDEKLFF

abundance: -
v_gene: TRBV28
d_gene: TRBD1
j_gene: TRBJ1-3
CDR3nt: TGTGCCAGCAGTTCTTGGGACAGCAGGACTGGAAACACCATATATTTT
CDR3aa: CASSSWDSRTGNTIYF

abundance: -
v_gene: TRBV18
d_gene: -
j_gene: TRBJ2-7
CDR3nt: TGTGCCAGCTCACCACCGAGGGGCGAGCAGTACTTC
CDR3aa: CASSPPRGEQYF

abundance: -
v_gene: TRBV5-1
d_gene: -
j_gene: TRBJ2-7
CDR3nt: TGCGCCAGCAGCTTGGATCCCTTGAACTACGAGCAGTACTTC
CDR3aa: CASSLDPLNYEQYF

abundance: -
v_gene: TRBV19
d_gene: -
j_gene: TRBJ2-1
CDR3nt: TGTGCCAGTAGTATCATCATGGGGTTAGGTCACAATGAGCAGTTCTTC
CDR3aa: CASSIIMGLGHNEQFF

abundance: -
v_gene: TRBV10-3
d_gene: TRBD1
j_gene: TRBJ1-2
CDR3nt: TGTGCCATCAGCCTCGGGACAGGGGATGCCTATGGCTACACCTTC
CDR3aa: CAISLGTGDAYGYTF

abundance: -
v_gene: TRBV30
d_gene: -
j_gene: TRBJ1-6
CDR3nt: TGTGCCTGGAGTCGACTGGGGCAGTATAATTTCTCACCCCTCCACTTT
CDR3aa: CAWSRLGQYNFSPLHF

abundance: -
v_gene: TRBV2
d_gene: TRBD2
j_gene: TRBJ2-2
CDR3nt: TGTGCCAGCAGTGAATTATTGGCGGGAGCCGGGGAGCTGTTTTTT
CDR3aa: CASSELLAGAGELFF

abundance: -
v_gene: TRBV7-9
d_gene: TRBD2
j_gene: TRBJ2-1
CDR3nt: TGTGCCAGCAGCTTTTTCGGGGGGTCCTACAATGAGCAGTTCTTC
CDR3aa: CASSFFGGSYNEQFF

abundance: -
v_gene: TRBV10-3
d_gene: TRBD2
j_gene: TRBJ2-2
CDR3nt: TGTGCCATCACTAGCGGGAAGGACACCGGGGAGCTGTTTTTT
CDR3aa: CAITSGKDTGELFF

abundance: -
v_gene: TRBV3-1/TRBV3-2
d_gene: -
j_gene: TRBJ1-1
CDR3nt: TGTGCCAGCAAATGGGACCTCTCCGATGGCACTGAAGCTTTCTTT
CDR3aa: CASKWDLSDGTEAFF

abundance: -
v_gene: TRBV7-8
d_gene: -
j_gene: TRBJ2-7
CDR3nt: TGTGCCAGCAGTCCCACTGCTAAGTACGAGCAGTACTTC
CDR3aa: CASSPTAKYEQYF

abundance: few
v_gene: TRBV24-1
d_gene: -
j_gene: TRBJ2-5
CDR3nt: TGTGCCACCAGTGGTTCGAGTCAGGAGACCCAGTACTTC
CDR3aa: CATSGSSQETQYF

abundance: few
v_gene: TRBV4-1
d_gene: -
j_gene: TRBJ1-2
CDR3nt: TGCGCCAGCAGCCAAGATCGAACCCTCGCCCCCGAATCCGGCTACACCTTC
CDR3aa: CASSQDRTLAPESGYTF

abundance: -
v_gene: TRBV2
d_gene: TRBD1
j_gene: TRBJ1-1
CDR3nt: TGTGCCAGCAGCGCCACAGGGGGGGCTGAAGCTTTCTTT
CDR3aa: CASSATGGAEAFF

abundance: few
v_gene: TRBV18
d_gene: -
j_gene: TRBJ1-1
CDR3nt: TGTGCCAGCTCACCACCGCGGAGAACCGGGCCCCCGAACACTGAAGCTTTCTTT
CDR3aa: CASSPPRRTGPPNTEAFF

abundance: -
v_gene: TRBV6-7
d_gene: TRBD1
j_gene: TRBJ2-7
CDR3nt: TGTGCCAGCAGTTTTTCTAACAGGGGTTACTACGAGCAGTACTTC
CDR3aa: CASSFSNRGYYEQYF

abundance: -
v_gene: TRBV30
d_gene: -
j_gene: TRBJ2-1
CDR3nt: TGTGCCTGGAGCTCAGGGGCTTTTTCCAATGAGCAGTTCTTC
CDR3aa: CAWSSGAFSNEQFF

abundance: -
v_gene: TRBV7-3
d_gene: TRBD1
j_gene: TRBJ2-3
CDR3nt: TGTGCCAGCAGCTACAGGGGGGTTAGCACAGATACGCAGTATTTT
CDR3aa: CASSYRGVSTDTQYF

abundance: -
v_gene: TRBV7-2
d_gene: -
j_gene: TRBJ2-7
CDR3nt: TGTGCCAGCAGCTTAGGGACAGACCTAACCTACGAGCAGTACTTC
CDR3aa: CASSLGTDLTYEQYF

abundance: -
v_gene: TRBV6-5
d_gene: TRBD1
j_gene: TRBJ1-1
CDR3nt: TGTGCCAGCAGTACGGGACAGGGACCTGGGGCTGAAGCTTTCTTT
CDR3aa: CASSTGQGPGAEAFF

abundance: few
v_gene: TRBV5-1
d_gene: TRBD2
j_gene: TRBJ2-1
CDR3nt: TGCGCCAGCAGCGCCTCCCGGACTAGCGGGATATTCGATGAGCAGTTCTTC
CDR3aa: CASSASRTSGIFDEQFF

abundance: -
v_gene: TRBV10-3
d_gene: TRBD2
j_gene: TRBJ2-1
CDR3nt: TGTGCCATCAGTGAGTCTTCCCCGGGACTAGATGTGCAGCAGTTCTTC
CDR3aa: CAISESSPGLDVQQFF

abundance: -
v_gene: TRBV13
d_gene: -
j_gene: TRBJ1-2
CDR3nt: TGTGCCAGCAGTTCGTCCGAGAACTATGGCTACACCTTC
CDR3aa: CASSSSENYGYTF

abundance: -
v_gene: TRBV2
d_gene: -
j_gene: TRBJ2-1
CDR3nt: TGTGCCAGCGGCGCTAGGGCAACAGTGGCCGATGAGCAGTTCTTC
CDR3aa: CASGARATVADEQFF

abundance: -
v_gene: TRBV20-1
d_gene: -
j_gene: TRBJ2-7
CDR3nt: TGCAGTGCTGCCCGCCCCGTCGAGCAGTACTTC
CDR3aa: CSAARPVEQYF

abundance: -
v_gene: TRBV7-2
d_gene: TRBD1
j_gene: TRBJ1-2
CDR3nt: TGTGCCAGCAGCTTGGGCGACAGGGGGACTAACTATGGCTACACCTTC
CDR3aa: CASSLGDRGTNYGYTF

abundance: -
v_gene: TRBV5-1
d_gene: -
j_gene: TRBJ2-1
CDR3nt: TGCGCCAGCAGCTTGACGGGACGGCCGCGGCAGTTCTTC
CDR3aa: CASSLTGRPRQFF